The rows below give T cell receptor beta chains drawn from one sample of a study of control samples from healthy donors and cancer patients. Sequencing used immunoSEQ multiplex PCR; TCRdb keeps in-frame clones, though not all of them. Of approximately 24,000 clones in the sample, around four fifths are singletons; the top ten hold about 25%. The sample consisted of PBMCs. Receptor source: a man aged 55 to 70 with colorectal cancer. The CDR3 runs from the conserved cysteine through the conserved F or W. A D gene is named only where the DNA matches it firmly. Some rows have no size entry. The others give once, few or many, or a class for an expanded clone.

size: -
D: TRBD1
V: TRBV13
J: TRBJ2-7
CDR3: CASSSTGGPYEQYF
DNA: TGTGCCAGCAGCTCGACAGGGGGCCCCTACGAGCAGTACTTC

size: -
D: -
V: TRBV5-6
J: TRBJ1-1
CDR3: CASSLRRTEAFF
DNA: TGTGCCAGCAGCTTACGAAGAACTGAAGCTTTCTTT

size: -
D: TRBD2
V: TRBV10-3
J: TRBJ2-1
CDR3: CAIRTSGDHEQFF
DNA: TGTGCCATCAGGACTAGCGGGGACCATGAGCAGTTCTTC

size: -
D: TRBD1
V: TRBV6-6
J: TRBJ1-1
CDR3: CASSRAGTERVAFF
DNA: TGTGCCAGCAGTCGCGCCGGGACAGAACGCGTCGCTTTCTTT

size: -
D: -
V: TRBV9
J: TRBJ1-3
CDR3: CASSPRDGVSSGNTIYF
DNA: TGTGCCAGCAGCCCCCGGGACGGCGTTTCCTCTGGAAACACCATATATTTT

size: -
D: TRBD1
V: TRBV7-2
J: TRBJ1-6
CDR3: CASSLRPGQGETPLHF
DNA: TGTGCCAGCAGCTTGCGACCGGGACAGGGAGAAACCCCCCTCCACTTT

size: -
D: TRBD1
V: TRBV10-1
J: TRBJ2-1
CDR3: CASATGQQSYNEQFF
DNA: TGCGCCAGCGCCACGGGACAGCAATCCTACAATGAGCAGTTCTTC

size: few
D: -
V: TRBV12-3/TRBV12-4
J: TRBJ2-6
CDR3: CASSFTANVLTF
DNA: TGTGCCAGCAGTTTCACGGCCAACGTCCTGACTTTC

size: -
D: -
V: TRBV10-2
J: TRBJ2-4
CDR3: CASSDFGNWGAKNIQYF
DNA: TGCGCCAGCAGTGACTTTGGGAATTGGGGAGCCAAAAACATTCAGTACTTC

size: few
D: -
V: TRBV6-2/TRBV6-3
J: TRBJ2-7
CDR3: CASSYSEARPWYEQYF
DNA: TGTGCCAGCAGTTACTCGGAAGCAAGGCCGTGGTACGAGCAGTACTTC

size: -
D: -
V: TRBV5-1
J: TRBJ1-3
CDR3: CASSLGQGGNTIYF
DNA: TGCGCCAGCAGCTTGGGGCAGGGGGGAAACACCATATATTTT

size: -
D: -
V: TRBV5-5
J: TRBJ1-5
CDR3: CASSFSTPDRPNQPQHF
DNA: TGTGCCAGCAGCTTTTCAACTCCTGACAGGCCGAATCAGCCCCAGCATTTT

size: -
D: -
V: TRBV11-2
J: TRBJ1-4
CDR3: CASSLDVGGKLFF
DNA: TGTGCCAGCAGCTTAGATGTGGGGGGAAAACTGTTTTTT

size: -
D: -
V: TRBV2
J: TRBJ2-3
CDR3: CASSEWFENTQYF
DNA: TGTGCCAGCAGTGAATGGTTCGAAAATACGCAGTATTTT

size: -
D: -
V: TRBV7-8
J: TRBJ2-3
CDR3: CASSLEGRTDTQYF
DNA: TGTGCCAGCAGCTTAGAAGGGAGGACAGATACGCAGTATTTT

size: -
D: TRBD1
V: TRBV2
J: TRBJ2-2
CDR3: CASITDRGKTGELFF
DNA: TGTGCCAGCATAACGGACAGGGGGAAGACCGGGGAGCTGTTTTTT

size: -
D: -
V: TRBV18
J: TRBJ1-3
CDR3: CASSLNGVSVSGNTIYF
DNA: TGTGCCAGCTCTTTAAACGGGGTGTCCGTCTCTGGAAACACCATATATTTT

size: -
D: -
V: TRBV7-2
J: TRBJ1-1
CDR3: CASSLDSTLNTEAFF
DNA: TGTGCCAGCAGCTTAGACAGCACCTTGAACACTGAAGCTTTCTTT

size: -
D: TRBD1
V: TRBV10-2
J: TRBJ2-2
CDR3: CASSESAGGTGELFF
DNA: TGCGCCAGCAGTGAGTCTGCAGGGGGCACCGGGGAGCTGTTTTTT

size: -
D: TRBD2
V: TRBV10-3
J: TRBJ2-2
CDR3: CAISEPGLAGNTGELFF
DNA: TGTGCCATCAGTGAGCCCGGACTAGCGGGAAACACCGGGGAGCTGTTTTTT

size: -
D: TRBD1
V: TRBV19
J: TRBJ1-1
CDR3: CASSIDVPWTGPEAFF
DNA: TGTGCCAGTAGTATAGATGTCCCGTGGACAGGCCCTGAAGCTTTCTTT

size: -
D: -
V: TRBV3-1/TRBV3-2
J: TRBJ1-1
CDR3: CASSQPPGREARMNTEAFF
DNA: TGTGCCAGCAGCCAACCGCCAGGCAGGGAAGCAAGAATGAACACTGAAGCTTTCTTT

size: -
D: TRBD1
V: TRBV14
J: TRBJ1-1
CDR3: CASSQARTGFPEAFF
DNA: TGTGCCAGCAGCCAAGCCCGGACAGGGTTTCCTGAAGCTTTCTTT

size: -
D: -
V: TRBV14
J: TRBJ1-1
CDR3: CASSQDLGSIMNTEAFF
DNA: TGTGCCAGCAGCCAAGATCTGGGCAGTATTATGAACACTGAAGCTTTCTTT

size: -
D: -
V: TRBV30
J: TRBJ1-1
CDR3: CAWRQTNTEAFF
DNA: TGTGCCTGGAGGCAGACGAACACTGAAGCTTTCTTT

size: -
D: TRBD2
V: TRBV10-3
J: TRBJ2-2
CDR3: CAISESGTSGTGELFF
DNA: TGTGCCATCAGTGAGTCCGGGACTAGCGGCACCGGGGAGCTGTTTTTT